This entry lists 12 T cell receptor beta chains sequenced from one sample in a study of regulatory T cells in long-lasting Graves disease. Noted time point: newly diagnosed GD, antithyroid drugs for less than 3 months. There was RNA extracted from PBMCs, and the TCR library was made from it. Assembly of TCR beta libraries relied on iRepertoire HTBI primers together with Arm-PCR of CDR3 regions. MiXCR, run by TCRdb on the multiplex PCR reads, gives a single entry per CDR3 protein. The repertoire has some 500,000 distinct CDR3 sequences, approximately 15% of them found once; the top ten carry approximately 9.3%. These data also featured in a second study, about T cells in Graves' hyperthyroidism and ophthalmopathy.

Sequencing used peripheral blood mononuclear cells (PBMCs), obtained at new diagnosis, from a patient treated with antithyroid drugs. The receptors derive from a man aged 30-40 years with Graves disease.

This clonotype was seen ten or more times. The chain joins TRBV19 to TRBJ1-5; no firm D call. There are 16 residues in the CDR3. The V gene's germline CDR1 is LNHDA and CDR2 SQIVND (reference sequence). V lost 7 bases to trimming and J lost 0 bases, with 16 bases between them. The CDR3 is CASKLKESYSNQPQHF. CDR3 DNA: TGTGCCAGTAAACTAAAGGAGAGCTATAGCAATCAGCCCCAGCATTTT.

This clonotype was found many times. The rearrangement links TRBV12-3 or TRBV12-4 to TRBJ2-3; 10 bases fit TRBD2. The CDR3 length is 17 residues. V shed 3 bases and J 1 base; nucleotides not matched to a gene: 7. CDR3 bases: TGTGCCAGCAGTTTCCCGAGGACTAGCGGTCGCACAGATACGCAGTATTTT. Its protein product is CASSFPRTSGRTDTQYF.

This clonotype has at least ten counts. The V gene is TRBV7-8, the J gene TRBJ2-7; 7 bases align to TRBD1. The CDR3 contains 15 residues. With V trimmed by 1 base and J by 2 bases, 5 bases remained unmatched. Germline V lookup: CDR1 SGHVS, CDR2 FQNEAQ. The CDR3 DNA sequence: TGTGCCAGCAGCTTAGGGGCGACAGGGCCCTACGAGCAGTACTTC. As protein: CASSLGATGPYEQYF.

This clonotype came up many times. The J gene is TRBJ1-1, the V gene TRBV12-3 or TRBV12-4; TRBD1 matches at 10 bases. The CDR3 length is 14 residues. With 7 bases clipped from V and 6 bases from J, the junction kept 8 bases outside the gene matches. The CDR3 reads CASTPGQGFSEAFF. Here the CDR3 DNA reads TGTGCCAGCACCCCGGGACAGGGGTTTTCTGAAGCTTTCTTT.

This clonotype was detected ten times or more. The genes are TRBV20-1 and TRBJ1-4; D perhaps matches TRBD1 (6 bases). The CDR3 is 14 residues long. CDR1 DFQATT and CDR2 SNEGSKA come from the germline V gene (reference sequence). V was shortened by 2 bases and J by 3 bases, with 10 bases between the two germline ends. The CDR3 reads CSARKGGPNEKLFF. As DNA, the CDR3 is TGCAGTGCTAGAAAGGGGGGCCCTAATGAAAAACTGTTTTTT.

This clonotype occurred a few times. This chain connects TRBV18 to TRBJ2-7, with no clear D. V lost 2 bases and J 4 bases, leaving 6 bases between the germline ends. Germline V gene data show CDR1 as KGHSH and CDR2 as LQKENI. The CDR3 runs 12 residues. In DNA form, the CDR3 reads TGTGCCAGCTCACCAGGGGAATACGAGCAGTACTTC. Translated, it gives CASSPGEYEQYF. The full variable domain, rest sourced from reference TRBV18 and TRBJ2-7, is NAGVMQNPRHLVRRRGQEARLRCSPMKGHSHVYWYRQLPEEGLKFMVYLQKENIIDESGMPKERFSAEFPKEGPSILRIQQVVRGDSAAYFCASSPGEYEQYFGPGTRLTVT.

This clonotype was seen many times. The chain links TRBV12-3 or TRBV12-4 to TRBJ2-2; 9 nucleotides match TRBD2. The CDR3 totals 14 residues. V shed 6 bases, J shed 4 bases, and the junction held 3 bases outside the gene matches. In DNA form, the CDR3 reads TGTGCCAGCAGCCCTAGCGGGATCACCGGGGAGCTGTTTTTT. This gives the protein CASSPSGITGELFF.

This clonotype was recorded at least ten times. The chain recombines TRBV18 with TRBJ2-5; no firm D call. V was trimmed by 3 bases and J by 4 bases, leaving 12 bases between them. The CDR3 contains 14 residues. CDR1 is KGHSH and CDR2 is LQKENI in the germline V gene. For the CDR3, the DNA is TGTGCCAGCTCACCCCCCGAAAGGGTAGAGACCCAGTACTTC. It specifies CASSPPERVETQYF.

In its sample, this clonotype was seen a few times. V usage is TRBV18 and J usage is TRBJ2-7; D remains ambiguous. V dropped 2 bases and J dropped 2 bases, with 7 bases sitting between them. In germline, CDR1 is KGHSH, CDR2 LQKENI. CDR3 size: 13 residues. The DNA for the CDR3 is TGTGCCAGCTCACCAGGCGAAACCTACGAGCAGTACTTC. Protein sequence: CASSPGETYEQYF.

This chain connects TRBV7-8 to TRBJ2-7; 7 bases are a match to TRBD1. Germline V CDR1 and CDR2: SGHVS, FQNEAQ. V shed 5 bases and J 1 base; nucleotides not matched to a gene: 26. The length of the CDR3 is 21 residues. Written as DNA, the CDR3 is TGTGCCAGCAGCAAACTCCGGGACAGAGGATTTCGGGGCAACTTTTCCTACGAGCAGTACTTC. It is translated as CASSKLRDRGFRGNFSYEQYF. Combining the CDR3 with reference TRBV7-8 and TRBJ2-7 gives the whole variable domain GAGVSQSPRYKVAKRGQDVALRCDPISGHVSLFWYQQALGQGPEFLTYFQNEAQLDKSGLPSDRFFAERPEGSVSTLKIQRTQQEDSAVYLCASSKLRDRGFRGNFSYEQYFGPGTRLTVT.

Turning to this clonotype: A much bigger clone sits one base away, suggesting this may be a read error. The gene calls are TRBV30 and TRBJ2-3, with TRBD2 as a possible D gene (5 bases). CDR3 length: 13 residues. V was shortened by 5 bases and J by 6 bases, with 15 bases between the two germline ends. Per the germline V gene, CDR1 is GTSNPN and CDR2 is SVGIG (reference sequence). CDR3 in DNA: TGTGCCTGGGGCGTGAGGGAGTTTGATACGCAGTATTTT. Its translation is CAWGVREFDTQYF.

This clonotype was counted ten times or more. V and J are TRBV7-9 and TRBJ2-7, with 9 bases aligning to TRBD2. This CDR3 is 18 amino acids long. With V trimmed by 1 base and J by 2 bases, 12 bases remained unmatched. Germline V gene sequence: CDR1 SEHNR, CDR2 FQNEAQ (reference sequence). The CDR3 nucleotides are TGTGCCAGCAGCTTAGGTCTAGCGGGACGCTCACTAACCTACGAGCAGTACTTC. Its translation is CASSLGLAGRSLTYEQYF.